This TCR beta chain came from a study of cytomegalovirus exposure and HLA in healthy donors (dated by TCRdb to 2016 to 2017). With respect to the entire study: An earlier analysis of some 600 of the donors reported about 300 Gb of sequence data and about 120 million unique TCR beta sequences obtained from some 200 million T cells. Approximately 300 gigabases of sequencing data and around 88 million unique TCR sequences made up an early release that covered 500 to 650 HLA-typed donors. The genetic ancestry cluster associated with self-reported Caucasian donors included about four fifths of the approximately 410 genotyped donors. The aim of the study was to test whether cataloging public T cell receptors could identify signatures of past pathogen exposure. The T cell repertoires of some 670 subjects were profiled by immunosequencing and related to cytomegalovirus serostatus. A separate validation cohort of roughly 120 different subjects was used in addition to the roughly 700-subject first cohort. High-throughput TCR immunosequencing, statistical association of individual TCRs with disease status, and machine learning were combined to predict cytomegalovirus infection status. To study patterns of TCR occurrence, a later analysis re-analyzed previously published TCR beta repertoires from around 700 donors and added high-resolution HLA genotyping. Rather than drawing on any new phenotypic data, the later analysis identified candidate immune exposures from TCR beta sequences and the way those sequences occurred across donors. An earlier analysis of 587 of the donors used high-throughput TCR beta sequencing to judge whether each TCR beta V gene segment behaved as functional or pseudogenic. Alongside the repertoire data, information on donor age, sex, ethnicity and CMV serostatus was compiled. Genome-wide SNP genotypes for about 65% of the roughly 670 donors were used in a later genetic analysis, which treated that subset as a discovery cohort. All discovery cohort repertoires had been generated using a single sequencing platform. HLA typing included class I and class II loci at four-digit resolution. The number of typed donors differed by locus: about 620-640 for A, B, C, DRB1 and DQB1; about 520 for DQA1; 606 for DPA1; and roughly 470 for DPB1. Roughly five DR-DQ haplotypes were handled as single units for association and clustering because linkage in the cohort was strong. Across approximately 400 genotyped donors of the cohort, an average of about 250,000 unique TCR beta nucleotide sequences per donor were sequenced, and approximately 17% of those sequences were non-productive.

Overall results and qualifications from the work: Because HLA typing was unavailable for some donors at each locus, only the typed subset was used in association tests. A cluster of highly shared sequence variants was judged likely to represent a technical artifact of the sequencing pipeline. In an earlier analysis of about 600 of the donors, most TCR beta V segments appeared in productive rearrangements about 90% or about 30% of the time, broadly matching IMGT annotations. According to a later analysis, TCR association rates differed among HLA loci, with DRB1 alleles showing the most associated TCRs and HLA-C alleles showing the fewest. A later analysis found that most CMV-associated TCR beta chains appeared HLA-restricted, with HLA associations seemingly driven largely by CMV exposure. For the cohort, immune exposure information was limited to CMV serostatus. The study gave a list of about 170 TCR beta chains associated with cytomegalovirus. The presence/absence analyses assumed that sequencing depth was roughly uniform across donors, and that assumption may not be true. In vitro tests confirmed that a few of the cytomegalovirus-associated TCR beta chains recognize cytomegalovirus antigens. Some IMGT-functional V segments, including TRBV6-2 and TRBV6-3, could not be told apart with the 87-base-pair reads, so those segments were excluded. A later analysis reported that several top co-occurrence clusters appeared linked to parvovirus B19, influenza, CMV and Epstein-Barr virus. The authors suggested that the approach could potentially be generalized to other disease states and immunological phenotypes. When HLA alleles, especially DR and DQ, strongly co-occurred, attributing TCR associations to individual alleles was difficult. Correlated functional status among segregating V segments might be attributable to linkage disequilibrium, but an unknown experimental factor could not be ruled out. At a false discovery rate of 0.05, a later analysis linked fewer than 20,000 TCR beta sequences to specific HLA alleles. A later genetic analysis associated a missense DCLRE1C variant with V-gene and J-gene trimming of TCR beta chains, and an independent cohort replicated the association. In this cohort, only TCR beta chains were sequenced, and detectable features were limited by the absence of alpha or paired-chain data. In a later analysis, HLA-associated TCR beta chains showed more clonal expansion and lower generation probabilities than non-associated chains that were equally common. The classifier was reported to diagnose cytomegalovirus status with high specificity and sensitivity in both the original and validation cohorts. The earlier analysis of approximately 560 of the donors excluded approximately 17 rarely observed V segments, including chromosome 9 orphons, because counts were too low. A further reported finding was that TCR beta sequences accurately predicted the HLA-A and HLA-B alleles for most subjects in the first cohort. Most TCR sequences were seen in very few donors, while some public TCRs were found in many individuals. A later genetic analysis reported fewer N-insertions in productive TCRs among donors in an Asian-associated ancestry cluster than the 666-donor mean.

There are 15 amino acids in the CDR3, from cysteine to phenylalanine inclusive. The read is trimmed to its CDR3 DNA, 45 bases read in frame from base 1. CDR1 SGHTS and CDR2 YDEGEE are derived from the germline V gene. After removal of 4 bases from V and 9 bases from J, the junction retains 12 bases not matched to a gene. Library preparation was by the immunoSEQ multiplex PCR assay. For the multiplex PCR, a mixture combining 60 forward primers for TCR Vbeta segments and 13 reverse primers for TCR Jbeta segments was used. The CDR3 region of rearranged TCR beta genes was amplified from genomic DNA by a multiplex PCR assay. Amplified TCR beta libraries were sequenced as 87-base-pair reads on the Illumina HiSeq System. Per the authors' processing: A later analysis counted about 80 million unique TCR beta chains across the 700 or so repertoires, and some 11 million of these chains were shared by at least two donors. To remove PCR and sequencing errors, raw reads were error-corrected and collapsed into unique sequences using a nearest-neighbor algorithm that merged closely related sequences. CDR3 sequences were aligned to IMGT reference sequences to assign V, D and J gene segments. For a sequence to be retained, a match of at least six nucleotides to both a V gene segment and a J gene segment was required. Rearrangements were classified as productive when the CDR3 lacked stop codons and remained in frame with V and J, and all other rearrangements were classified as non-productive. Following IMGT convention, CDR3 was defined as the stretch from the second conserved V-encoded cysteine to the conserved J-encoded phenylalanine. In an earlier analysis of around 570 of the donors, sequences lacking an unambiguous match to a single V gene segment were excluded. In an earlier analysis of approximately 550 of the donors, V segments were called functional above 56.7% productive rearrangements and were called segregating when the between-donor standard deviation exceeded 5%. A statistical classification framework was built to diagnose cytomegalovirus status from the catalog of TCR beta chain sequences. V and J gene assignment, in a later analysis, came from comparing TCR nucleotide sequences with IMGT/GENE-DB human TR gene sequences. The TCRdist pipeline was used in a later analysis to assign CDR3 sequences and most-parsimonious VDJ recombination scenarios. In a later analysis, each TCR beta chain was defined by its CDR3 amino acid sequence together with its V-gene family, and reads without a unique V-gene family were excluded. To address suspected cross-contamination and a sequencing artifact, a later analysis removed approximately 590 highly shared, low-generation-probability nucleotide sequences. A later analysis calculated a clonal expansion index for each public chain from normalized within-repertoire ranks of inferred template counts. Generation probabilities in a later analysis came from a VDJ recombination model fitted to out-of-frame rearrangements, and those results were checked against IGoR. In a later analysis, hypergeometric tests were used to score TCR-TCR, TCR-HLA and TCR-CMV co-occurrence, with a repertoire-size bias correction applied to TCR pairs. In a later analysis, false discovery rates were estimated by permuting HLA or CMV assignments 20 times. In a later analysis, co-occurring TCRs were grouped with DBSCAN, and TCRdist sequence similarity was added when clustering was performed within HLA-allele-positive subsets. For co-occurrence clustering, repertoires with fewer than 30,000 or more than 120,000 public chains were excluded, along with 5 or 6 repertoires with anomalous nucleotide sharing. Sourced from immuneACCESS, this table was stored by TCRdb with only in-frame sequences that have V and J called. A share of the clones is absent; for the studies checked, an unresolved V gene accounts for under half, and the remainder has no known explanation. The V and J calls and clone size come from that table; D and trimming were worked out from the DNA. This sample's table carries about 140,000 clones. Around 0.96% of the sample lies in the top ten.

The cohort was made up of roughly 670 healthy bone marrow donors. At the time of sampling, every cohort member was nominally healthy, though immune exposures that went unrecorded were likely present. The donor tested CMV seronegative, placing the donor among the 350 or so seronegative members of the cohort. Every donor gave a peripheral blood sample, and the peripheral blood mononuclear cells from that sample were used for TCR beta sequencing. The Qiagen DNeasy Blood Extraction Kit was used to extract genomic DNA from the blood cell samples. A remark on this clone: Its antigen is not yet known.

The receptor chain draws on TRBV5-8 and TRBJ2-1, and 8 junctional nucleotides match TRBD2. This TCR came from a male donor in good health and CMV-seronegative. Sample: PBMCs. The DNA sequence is TGTGCCAGCAGCATTTTACCGGGACTAGAGGGTGAGCAGTTCTTC. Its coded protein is CASSILPGLEGEQFF.